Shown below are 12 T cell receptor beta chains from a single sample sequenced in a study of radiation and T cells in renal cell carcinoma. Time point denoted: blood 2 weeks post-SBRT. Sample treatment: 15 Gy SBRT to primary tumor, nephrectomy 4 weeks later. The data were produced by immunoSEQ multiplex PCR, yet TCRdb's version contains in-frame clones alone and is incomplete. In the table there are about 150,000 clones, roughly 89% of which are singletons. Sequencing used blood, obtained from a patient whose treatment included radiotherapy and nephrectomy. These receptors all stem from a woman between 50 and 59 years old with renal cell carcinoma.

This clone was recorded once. This chain's CDR3 is CAIRDRRSGGYTF. As DNA, the CDR3 is TGTGCCATCAGGGACAGGCGGTCGGGTGGCTACACCTTC. This chain links TRBV10-3 with TRBJ1-2; TRBD1 matches at 7 bases. Trimming took 6 bases from V and 7 from J; bases not matched to a gene: 8. This CDR3 has 13 amino acids. Germline V gene lookup returns CDR1 ENHRY and CDR2 SYGVKD.

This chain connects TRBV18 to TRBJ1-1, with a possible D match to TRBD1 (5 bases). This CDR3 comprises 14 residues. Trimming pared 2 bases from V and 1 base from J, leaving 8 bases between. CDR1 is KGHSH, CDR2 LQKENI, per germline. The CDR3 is CASSPEGSNTEAFF. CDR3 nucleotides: TGTGCCAGCTCACCAGAGGGGTCGAACACTGAAGCTTTCTTT.

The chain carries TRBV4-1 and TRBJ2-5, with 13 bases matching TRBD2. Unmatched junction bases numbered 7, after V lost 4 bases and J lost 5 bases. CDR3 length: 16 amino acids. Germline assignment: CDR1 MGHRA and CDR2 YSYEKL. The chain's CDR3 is CASSLMTSGGPETQYF. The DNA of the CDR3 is TGCGCCAGCAGCCTAATGACTAGCGGGGGGCCCGAGACCCAGTACTTC.

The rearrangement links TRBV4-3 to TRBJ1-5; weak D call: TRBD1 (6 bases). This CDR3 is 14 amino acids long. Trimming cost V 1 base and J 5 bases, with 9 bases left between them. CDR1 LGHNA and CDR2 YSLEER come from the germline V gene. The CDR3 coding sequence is TGCGCCAGCAGCCAAGGAAGGGGGGATCAGCCCCAGCATTTT. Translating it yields CASSQGRGDQPQHF.

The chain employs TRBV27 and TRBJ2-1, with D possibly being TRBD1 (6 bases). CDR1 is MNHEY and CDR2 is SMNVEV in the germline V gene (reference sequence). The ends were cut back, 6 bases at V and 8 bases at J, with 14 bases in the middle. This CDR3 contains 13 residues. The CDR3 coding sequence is TGTGCCAGCAGGCCCGGGACAATGCATGAGCAGTTCTTC. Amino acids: CASRPGTMHEQFF.

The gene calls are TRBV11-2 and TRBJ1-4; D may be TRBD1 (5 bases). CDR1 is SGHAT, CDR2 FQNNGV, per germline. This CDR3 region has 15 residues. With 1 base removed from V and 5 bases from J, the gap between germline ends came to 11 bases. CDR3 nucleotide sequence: TGTGCCAGCAGCTTAGTCGGGACGATAAATGAAAAACTGTTTTTT. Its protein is CASSLVGTINEKLFF.

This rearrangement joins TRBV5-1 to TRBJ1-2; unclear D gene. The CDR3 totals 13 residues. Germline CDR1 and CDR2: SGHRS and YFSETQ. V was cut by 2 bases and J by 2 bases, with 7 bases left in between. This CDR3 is CASSFGENYGYTF. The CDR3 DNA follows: TGCGCCAGCAGCTTCGGGGAGAACTATGGCTACACCTTC.

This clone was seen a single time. The CDR3 loop reads CASSLRGRYNEQFF. The DNA of the CDR3 is TGTGCCAGCAGCTTGAGGGGGCGGTACAATGAGCAGTTCTTC. This chain joins TRBV5-4 and TRBJ2-1, with 7 bases aligning to TRBD1. Per germline, CDR1 SGHNT and CDR2 YYREEE (reference sequence). This CDR3 is 14 amino acids long. V shed 1 base, J shed 4 bases, and the junction held 2 bases outside the gene matches.

CDR3 residues: CASSSPGGPNTEAFF. The CDR3 nucleotides read TGTGCCAGCAGTTCTCCTGGGGGACCGAACACTGAAGCTTTCTTT. The rearrangement joins TRBV6-5 to TRBJ1-1, with a tentative D call TRBD1 (5 bases). The CDR3 loop spans 15 amino acids. The germline V gene encodes CDR1 MNHEY and CDR2 SVGAGI. Trimming stripped 4 bases from V and 1 base from J, with 13 bases between.

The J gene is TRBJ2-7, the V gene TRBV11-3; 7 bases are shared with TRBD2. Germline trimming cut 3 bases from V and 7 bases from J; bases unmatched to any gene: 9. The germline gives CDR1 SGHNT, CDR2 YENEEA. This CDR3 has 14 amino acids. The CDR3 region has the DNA TGTGCCAGCAGCTTCCGGGGGGACTCTGTTGAGCAGTACTTC. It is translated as CASSFRGDSVEQYF.

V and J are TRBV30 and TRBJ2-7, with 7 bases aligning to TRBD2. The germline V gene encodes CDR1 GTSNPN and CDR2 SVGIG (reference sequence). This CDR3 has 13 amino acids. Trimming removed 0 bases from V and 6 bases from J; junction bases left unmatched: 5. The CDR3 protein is CAWSVSGEGEQYF. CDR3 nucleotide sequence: TGTGCCTGGAGTGTCTCGGGGGAGGGCGAGCAGTACTTC.

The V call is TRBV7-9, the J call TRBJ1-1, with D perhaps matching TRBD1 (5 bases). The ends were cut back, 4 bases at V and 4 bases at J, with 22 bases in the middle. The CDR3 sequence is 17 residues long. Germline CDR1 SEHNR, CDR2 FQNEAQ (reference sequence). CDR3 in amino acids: CASSSSGTSKGITEAFF. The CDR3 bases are TGTGCCAGCAGCTCCTCCGGGACCAGTAAAGGAATCACTGAAGCTTTCTTT.